The subject of this entry is one T cell receptor (beta chain). Germline values: CDR1 SQVTM, CDR2 ANQGSEA. V was shortened by 4 bases and J by 6 bases, with 7 bases between the two germline ends. This CDR3 comprises 11 residues. This entry comes from a study of T-cell reconstitution after alpha-beta-depleted transplantation in children. Molecular barcoding with unique molecular identifiers was used for the TCRbeta library. TCRdb reprocessed the PCR reads with MiXCR, giving one entry per CDR3 protein. The table shows about 610,000 distinct CDR3 sequences, with roughly a tenth occurring only once. The input for sequencing was PBMCs from the stem cell graft donor, taken from the stem cell graft. The chain is built from TRBV29-1 and TRBJ2-1; D remains unclear. This clonotype originated in a human donor who donated a stem cell graft to a child with acute myeloid leukemia. Here the CDR3 reads CSVARANEQFF. CDR3 coding DNA: TGCAGCGTTGCTCGGGCCAATGAGCAGTTCTTC.